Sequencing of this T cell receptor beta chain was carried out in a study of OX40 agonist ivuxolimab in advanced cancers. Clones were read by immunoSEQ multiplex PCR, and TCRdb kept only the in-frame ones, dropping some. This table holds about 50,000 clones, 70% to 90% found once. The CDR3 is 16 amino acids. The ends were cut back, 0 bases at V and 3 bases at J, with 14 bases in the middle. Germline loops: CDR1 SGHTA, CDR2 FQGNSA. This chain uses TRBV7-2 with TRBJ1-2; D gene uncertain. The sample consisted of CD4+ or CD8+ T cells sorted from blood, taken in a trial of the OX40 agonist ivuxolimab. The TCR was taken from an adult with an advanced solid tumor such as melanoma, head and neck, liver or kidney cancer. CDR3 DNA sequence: TGTGCCAGCAGCTTAGCGTCGAGTGCAGGACACTATGGCTACACCTTC. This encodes CASSLASSAGHYGYTF.